This TCR beta chain stems from a study of blood T cell repertoires in COVID-19. About the study: Nucleic acid was either cDNA or gDNA, and it came from T cells, B-cell-depleted T cells, or PBMCs.

Only in-frame clones appear in the TCRdb table, and some are missing; sequencing was by immunoSEQ multiplex PCR. This table has about 410,000 clones, roughly 88% appearing once. Sequenced sample: peripheral blood. This receptor was taken from a woman under 40 with active or convalescent COVID-19.

CDR3 DNA sequence: TGTGCCAGCAATCCAGGGGACTCTGGAAACACCATATATTTT. It is translated as CASNPGDSGNTIYF. This chain uses TRBV6-5 with TRBJ1-3, with D tentatively TRBD1 (6 bases). The V end was cut by 7 bases, the J end by 0 bases, with 10 bases between. The CDR3 is 14 residues long. The V gene's germline CDR1 is MNHEY and CDR2 SVGAGI.